A selection of T cell receptor beta chains follows, all from one sample in a study of STAT5B mutations in CD4+ large granular lymphocyte leukemia. The assay was immunoSEQ multiplex PCR, and TCRdb's table has in-frame clones only and misses some. The data contain roughly 30,000 clones, about 71% of them singletons. Specimen: CD4+ T cells from blood buffy coats. The source of these receptors is a human donor in good health. Each CDR3 is given with its conserved first and last residue.

V gene,CDR3 protein
TRBV5-1,CASSLGQVAGTEQYF
TRBV9,CASSVNSQETQYF
TRBV5-1,CASSVSNSGNTIYF
TRBV9,CASSNGQGRQETQYF
TRBV2,CASSGGGFSDRLDFYSNQPQHF
TRBV19,CASSRDRAYYGYTF
TRBV10-3,CAISGAQNTEAFF
TRBV5-1,CASSLDWGGATEAFF
TRBV9,CASSRQVNTEAFF
TRBV2,CASSANGGGNTIYF
TRBV7-8,CASSSPAPQTGAVDGYTF
TRBV19,CASSMEGGRNTIYF
TRBV5-1,CASRGGLAGGEQFF
TRBV5-4,CASSFPHGDTQYF
TRBV4-1,CASSQSPRIDTYEQYF
TRBV5-1,CASSLGGSSWGELFF
TRBV10-3,CAISAGRGSEKLFF